Here is one T cell receptor beta chain with its context. The target antigen is unknown. Clones were read by immunoSEQ multiplex PCR, and TCRdb kept only the in-frame ones, dropping some. Found here are around 1.9 million clones, 90% to 95% of them singletons; the top ten hold more than 1.5%. Selected positively for CCR7 and CD45RO-negative, naive CD8 cells excluded terminally differentiated effector memory CD45RA+ cells. The data stem from a study of shared clonotypes between healthy human individuals. From germline, CDR1 is SGHAT and CDR2 FQNNGV. This CDR3 is 12 amino acids long. Between the trimmed V and J ends, which lost 8 bases and 6 bases, there was a span of 8 bases. General observations from the study: All-four-donor shared clonotypes had higher generation probabilities than non-shared clonotypes did. Larger richness was generally estimated for naive than memory subsets. Several donors held approximately 4.5% of naive CD4 clonotypes in common.

Sequenced sample: naive CD8+ T cells from PBMCs. This chain links TRBV11-2 with TRBJ1-6; unclear D gene. This clonotype originated in a man aged 18 to 29 in good health. Some clones in this sample may be carry-over from other donors' samples. The CDR3 spells CASCGVNSPLHF. Written as DNA, the CDR3 is TGTGCCAGCTGCGGGGTTAATTCACCCCTCCACTTT.